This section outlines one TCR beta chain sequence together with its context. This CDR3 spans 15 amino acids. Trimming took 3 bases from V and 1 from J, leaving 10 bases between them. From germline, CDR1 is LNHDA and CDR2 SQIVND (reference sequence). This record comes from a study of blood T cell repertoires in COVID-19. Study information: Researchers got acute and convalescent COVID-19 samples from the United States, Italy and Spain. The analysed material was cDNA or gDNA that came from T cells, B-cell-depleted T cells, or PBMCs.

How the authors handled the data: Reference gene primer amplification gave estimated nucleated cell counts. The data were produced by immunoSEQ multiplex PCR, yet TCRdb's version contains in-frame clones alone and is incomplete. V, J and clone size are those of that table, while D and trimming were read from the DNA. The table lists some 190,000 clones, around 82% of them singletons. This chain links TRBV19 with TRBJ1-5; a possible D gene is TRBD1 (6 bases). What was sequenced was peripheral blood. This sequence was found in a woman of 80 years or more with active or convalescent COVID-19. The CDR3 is CASSIPQGSNQPQHF. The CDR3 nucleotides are TGTGCCAGTAGTATTCCCCAGGGGAGCAATCAGCCCCAGCATTTT.